Shown below are 10 T cell receptor beta chains from a single sample sequenced in a study of T cell responses to AZD1222 COVID-19 vaccine. Repertoires were generated with immunoSEQ multiplex PCR, while TCRdb's copy carries only in-frame clones and drops some. The table shows 120,000 or so clones, with around 88% occurring only once. This specimen consisted of peripheral blood, obtained on day 0 of MenACWY control vaccination. The origin of the receptors is an adult in good health.

The chain combines TRBV2 with TRBJ1-1; D is uncertain. The CDR3 totals 12 residues. V dropped 2 bases and J dropped 5 bases, with 6 bases sitting between them. Per germline, CDR1 SNHLY and CDR2 FYNNEI. This chain's CDR3 is CASSERQTEAFF. The CDR3 DNA is TGTGCCAGCAGTGAACGTCAGACTGAAGCTTTCTTT.

The chain carries TRBV6-6 and TRBJ1-1; TRBD1 might be the D (6 bases). Trimming removed 6 bases at V and 1 base at J, with 15 bases between. Germline V gives CDR1 MNHNY, CDR2 SVGAGI (reference sequence). The CDR3 has 15 residues. The DNA for the CDR3 is TGTGCCAGCAGCTCCTTGGGGGCTCCGAACACTGAAGCTTTCTTT. Translating it yields CASSSLGAPNTEAFF.

The chain has TRBV5-1 and TRBJ1-1; no clear D gene. Trimming removed 7 bases at V and 11 bases at J, with 6 bases between. This CDR3 is 8 amino acids long. Germline V gene lookup returns CDR1 SGHRS and CDR2 YFSETQ. CDR3 nucleotides: TGCGCCAGCCCCCAGGCTTTCTTT. Protein product: CASPQAFF.

V and J are TRBV7-2 and TRBJ1-5; 9 bases agree with TRBD1. The length of the CDR3 is 16 residues. After removal of 3 bases from V and 1 base from J, the junction contained 4 bases not matched to a gene. CDR1 is SGHTA and CDR2 is FQGNSA in the germline V gene. The CDR3 here is CASSLGQGTSNQPQHF. CDR3 nucleotides: TGTGCCAGCAGCTTGGGACAGGGAACGAGCAATCAGCCCCAGCATTTT.

The gene calls are TRBV30 and TRBJ1-2; D ambiguous. This CDR3 has 11 residues. Germline CDR1 GTSNPN, CDR2 SVGIG (reference sequence). V was pared by 2 bases and J by 4 bases, with 5 bases between. The chain's CDR3 is CAWSRSYGYTF. CDR3 coding DNA: TGTGCCTGGAGTCGGAGCTATGGCTACACCTTC. Using reference TRBV30 and TRBJ1-2 for the parts outside the CDR3, the full variable domain is SQTIHQWPATLVQPVGSPLSLECTVEGTSNPNLYWYRQAAGRGLQLLFYSVGIGQISSEVPQNLSASRPQDRQFILSSKKLLLSDSGFYLCAWSRSYGYTFGSGTRLTVV.

The chain employs TRBV7-9 and TRBJ1-2; D is possibly TRBD1 (5 bases). Germline V gives CDR1 SEHNR, CDR2 FQNEAQ (reference sequence). This CDR3 is 12 amino acids long. Between the trimmed V and J ends, which lost 3 bases and 5 bases, there was a span of 7 bases. This chain's CDR3 is CASSLTEYGYTF. The CDR3 bases are TGTGCCAGCAGCTTGACAGAATATGGCTACACCTTC.

The rearrangement links TRBV28 to TRBJ1-2; D is perhaps TRBD1 (5 bases). Trimming took 2 bases from V and 8 from J, leaving 12 bases between them. The CDR3 is 13 amino acids. In germline, CDR1 is MDHEN, CDR2 SYDVKM. The CDR3 nucleotides read TGTGCCAGCAGTTTAAGTCTAGGGGTAGGCTACACCTTC. Its translation is CASSLSLGVGYTF.

The rearrangement uses TRBV4-1 and TRBJ1-5; D not certain. The V end lost 5 bases, the J end lost 0 bases, and 8 bases lay between the germline ends. CDR1 is MGHRA, CDR2 YSYEKL, per germline. The length of the CDR3 is 14 residues. The DNA of the CDR3 is TGCGCCAGCAGCACGGCTCATAGCAATCAGCCCCAGCATTTT. It encodes CASSTAHSNQPQHF.

The chain couples TRBV14 to TRBJ2-7; D remains unclear. The CDR3 sequence is 13 residues long. Trimming cost V 1 base and J 3 bases, with 7 bases left between them. Germline-derived CDR1 and CDR2 are SGHDN and FVKESK. The CDR3: CASSQGILYEQYF. CDR3 nucleotides: TGTGCCAGCAGCCAAGGAATCCTCTACGAGCAGTACTTC. Full variable domain (outside the CDR3, taken from reference TRBV14 and TRBJ2-7): EAGVTQFPSHSVIEKGQTVTLRCDPISGHDNLYWYRRVMGKEIKFLLHFVKESKQDESGMPNNRFLAERTGGTYSTLKVQPAELEDSGVYFCASSQGILYEQYFGPGTRLTVT.

The chain recombines TRBV7-8 with TRBJ1-2; tentative D call: TRBD1 (6 bases). Germline V gene data show CDR1 as SGHVS and CDR2 as FQNEAQ. Trimming removed 3 bases at V and 8 bases at J, with 13 bases between. This CDR3 is 13 amino acids long. CDR3 DNA sequence: TGTGCCAGCAGCTTTAGAGGGGGAGTCGGCTACACCTTC. This gives the protein CASSFRGGVGYTF.